This TCR beta chain was recovered during a study of T cell repertoires in cytomegalovirus infection. Across the study: In the study, CMV epitopes included recently identified HLA-C-restricted and well-studied HLA-B-restricted ones. The public TCR beta signatures pointed to both CMV infection and matching HLA type. Study conclusions and caveats: HLA-C-restricted CMV clonotypes gave the most frequent clonotype in two of eight donors.

The V end was cut by 3 bases, the J end by 3 bases, with 21 bases between. The CDR3 runs 17 residues. Germline lookup yields CDR1 SGHKS and CDR2 YYEKEE (reference sequence). Using its own MiXCR run on the reads, TCRdb lists one record per CDR3 protein. The sample lists fewer than 950,000 distinct CDR3 sequences, about 33% seen once, with under 15% in the top ten. As to this clonotype: Antigen unknown.

The V gene is TRBV5-5, the J gene TRBJ1-1; D gene uncertain. The material was cultured CD8+ T cells from PBMCs, obtained from culture after CMV antigen stimulation. This receptor was obtained from a human donor in good health (CMV status not recorded). Some clones in this sample may be carry-over from other donors' samples. CDR3 sequence (DNA): TGTGCCAGCAGCTGGGGAGGGTTGGGTCGGGTGGACACTGAAGCTTTCTTT. Its translation is CASSWGGLGRVDTEAFF.